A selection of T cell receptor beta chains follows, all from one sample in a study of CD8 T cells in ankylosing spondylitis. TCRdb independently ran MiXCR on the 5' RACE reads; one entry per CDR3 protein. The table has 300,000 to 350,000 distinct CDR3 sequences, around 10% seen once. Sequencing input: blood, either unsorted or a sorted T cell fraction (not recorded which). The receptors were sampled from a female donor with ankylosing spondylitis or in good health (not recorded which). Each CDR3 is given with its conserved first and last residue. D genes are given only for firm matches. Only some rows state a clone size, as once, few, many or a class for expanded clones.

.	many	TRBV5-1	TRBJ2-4	CASSSGPSGNIQYF	TGCGCCAGCAGCTCAGGGCCGAGTGGAAACATTCAGTACTTC
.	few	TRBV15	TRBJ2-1	CATSIRGSYNEQFF	TGTGCCACCAGCATCCGGGGGTCCTACAATGAGCAGTTCTTC
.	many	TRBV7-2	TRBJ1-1	CASSFSRYEAFF	TGTGCCAGCAGCTTCTCGCGGTATGAAGCTTTCTTT
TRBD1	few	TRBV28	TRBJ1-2	CASCSGTDYGYTF	TGTGCCAGTTGCAGCGGGACAGACTATGGCTACACCTTC
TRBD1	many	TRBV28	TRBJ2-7	CASSSLFMPGQATYEQYF	TGTGCCAGCAGTTCGTTATTCATGCCGGGACAGGCCACCTACGAGCAGTACTTC
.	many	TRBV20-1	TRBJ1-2	CSATDRGLYGYTF	TGCAGTGCTACGGATCGGGGCCTCTATGGCTACACCTTC
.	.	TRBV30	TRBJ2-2	CAWRPTGLDTGELFF	TGTGCCTGGAGACCCACAGGGCTGGACACCGGGGAGCTGTTTTTT
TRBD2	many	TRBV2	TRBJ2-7	CASSDQRGGIDEQYF	TGTGCCAGCAGTGACCAGCGGGGGGGCATCGACGAGCAGTACTTC
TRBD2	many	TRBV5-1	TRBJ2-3	CASGIPSSGEYLGTDTQYF	TGCGCCAGCGGAATACCATCTAGCGGGGAATATTTGGGCACAGATACGCAGTATTTT
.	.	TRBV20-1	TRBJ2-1	CSADDPSPRDEQFF	TGCAGTGCCGACGACCCCTCTCCTAGGGATGAGCAGTTCTTC
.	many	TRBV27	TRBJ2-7	CASSLMAQAVYEQYF	TGTGCCAGCAGTTTGATGGCACAGGCGGTGTATGAGCAGTACTTC
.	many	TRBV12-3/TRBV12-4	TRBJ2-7	CASSSTGLSSEQYF	TGTGCCAGCAGTTCCACAGGGCTCAGTAGCGAGCAGTACTTC
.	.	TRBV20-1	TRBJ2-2	CSARLLQGISDFGELFF	TGCAGTGCTAGGTTGCTCCAGGGGATCTCTGATTTCGGGGAGCTGTTTTTT
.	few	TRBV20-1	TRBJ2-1	CSESGTGGDLAGVNEQFF	TGCAGCGAGTCCGGGACAGGGGGTGACCTAGCGGGAGTAAATGAGCAGTTCTTC
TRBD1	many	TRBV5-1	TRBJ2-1	CASSPRSKQGGFYNEQFF	TGCGCCAGCAGCCCTAGATCGAAACAGGGGGGCTTTTACAATGAGCAGTTCTTC
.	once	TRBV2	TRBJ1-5	CASSEVGYSNQPQHF	TGTGCCAGCAGTGAAGTGGGGTATAGCAATCAGCCCCAGCATTTT